The 2 T cell receptor beta chains reported below all come from one sample, sequenced in a study of shared clonotypes between healthy human individuals. Using immunoSEQ multiplex PCR, the repertoire was profiled, and TCRdb retains in-frame clones only, with some absent. The table records some 900,000 clones, around 80% of them present only once. Sequencing was performed on memory CD4+ T cells sorted from blood. Indicated subset: CD45RA-negative fraction. The receptors originated from a man between 18 and 35 years old in good health.

The chain links TRBV28 to TRBJ1-1, with unresolved D. The CDR3 is made up of 14 amino acids. The germline V gene encodes CDR1 MDHEN and CDR2 SYDVKM. V lost 3 bases and J lost 2, with 10 bases in between. The CDR3 loop is CASSFRPLNTEAFF. Here the CDR3 DNA reads TGTGCCAGCAGTTTTCGACCTCTCAACACTGAAGCTTTCTTT. Complete variable domain (other parts from reference TRBV28 and TRBJ1-1): DVKVTQSSRYLVKRTGEKVFLECVQDMDHENMFWYRQDPGLGLRLIYFSYDVKMKEKGDIPEGYSVSREKKERFSLILESASTNQTSMYLCASSFRPLNTEAFFGQGTRLTVV.

The rearrangement links TRBV11-2 to TRBJ2-5, with a weak D call TRBD2 (5 bases). Between the trimmed V and J ends, which lost 5 bases and 7 bases, there was a span of 8 bases. The CDR3 covers 11 residues. Germline V gives CDR1 SGHAT, CDR2 FQNNGV. This chain's CDR3 is CASSADWTQYF. DNA of the CDR3: TGTGCCAGCAGCGCGGACTGGACCCAGTACTTC.